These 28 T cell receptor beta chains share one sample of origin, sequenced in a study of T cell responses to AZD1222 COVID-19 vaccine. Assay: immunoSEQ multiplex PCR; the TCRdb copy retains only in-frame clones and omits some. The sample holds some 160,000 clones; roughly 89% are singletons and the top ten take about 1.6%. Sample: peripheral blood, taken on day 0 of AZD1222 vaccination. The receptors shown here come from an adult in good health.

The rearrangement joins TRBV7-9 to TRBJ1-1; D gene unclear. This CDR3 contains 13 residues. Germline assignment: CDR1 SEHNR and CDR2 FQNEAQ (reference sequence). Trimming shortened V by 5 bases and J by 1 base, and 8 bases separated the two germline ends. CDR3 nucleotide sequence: TGTGCCAGCAGCCGAGTTCAGAACACTGAAGCTTTCTTT. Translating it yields CASSRVQNTEAFF.

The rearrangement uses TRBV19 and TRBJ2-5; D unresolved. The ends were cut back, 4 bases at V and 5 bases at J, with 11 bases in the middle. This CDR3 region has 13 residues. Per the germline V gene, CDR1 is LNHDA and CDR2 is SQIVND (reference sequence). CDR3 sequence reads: CASSTAVKETQYF. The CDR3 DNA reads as TGTGCCAGTAGTACGGCAGTTAAGGAGACCCAGTACTTC.

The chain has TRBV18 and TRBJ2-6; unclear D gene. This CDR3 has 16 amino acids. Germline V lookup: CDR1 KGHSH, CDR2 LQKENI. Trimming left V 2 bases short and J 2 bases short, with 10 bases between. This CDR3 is CASSPGSVPGANVLTF. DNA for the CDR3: TGTGCCAGCTCACCAGGATCCGTTCCTGGGGCCAACGTCCTGACTTTC.

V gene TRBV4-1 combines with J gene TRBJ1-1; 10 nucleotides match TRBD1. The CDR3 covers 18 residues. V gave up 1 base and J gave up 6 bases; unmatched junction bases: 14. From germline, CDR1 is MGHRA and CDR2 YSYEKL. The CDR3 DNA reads TGCGCCAGCAGCCAAGTCCTCACTTTTGACAGGGGGCTACCTGAAGCTTTCTTT. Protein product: CASSQVLTFDRGLPEAFF.

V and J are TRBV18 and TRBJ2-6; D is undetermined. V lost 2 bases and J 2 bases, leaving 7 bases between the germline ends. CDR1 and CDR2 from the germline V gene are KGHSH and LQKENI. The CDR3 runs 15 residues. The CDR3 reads CASSPGRTGANVLTF. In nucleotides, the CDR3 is TGTGCCAGCTCACCAGGGCGGACTGGGGCCAACGTCCTGACTTTC.

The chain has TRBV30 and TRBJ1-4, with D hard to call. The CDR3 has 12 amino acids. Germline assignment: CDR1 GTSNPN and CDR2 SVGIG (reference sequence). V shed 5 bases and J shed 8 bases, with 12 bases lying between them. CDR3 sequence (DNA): TGTGCCTGGCGGACCGCGGGGGAAAAACTGTTTTTT. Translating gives CAWRTAGEKLFF. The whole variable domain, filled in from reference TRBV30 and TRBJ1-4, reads SQTIHQWPATLVQPVGSPLSLECTVEGTSNPNLYWYRQAAGRGLQLLFYSVGIGQISSEVPQNLSASRPQDRQFILSSKKLLLSDSGFYLCAWRTAGEKLFFGSGTQLSVL.

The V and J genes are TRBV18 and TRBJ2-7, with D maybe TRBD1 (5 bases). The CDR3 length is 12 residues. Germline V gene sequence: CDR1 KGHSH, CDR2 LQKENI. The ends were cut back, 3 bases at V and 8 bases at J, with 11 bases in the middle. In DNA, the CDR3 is TGTGCCAGCTCACCGGACAAAATCAAGCAGTACTTC. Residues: CASSPDKIKQYF.

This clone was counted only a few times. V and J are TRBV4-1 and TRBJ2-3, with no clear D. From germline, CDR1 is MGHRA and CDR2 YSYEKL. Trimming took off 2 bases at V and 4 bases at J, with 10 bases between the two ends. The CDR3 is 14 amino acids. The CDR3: CASSQKLEADTQYF. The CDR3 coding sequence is TGCGCCAGCAGCCAAAAGCTCGAGGCAGATACGCAGTATTTT.

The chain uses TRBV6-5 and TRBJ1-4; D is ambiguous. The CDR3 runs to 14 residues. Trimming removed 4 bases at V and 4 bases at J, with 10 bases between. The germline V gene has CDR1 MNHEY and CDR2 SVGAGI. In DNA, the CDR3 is TGTGCCAGCAGTTCAGAGCATTATAATGAAAAACTGTTTTTT. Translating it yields CASSSEHYNEKLFF.

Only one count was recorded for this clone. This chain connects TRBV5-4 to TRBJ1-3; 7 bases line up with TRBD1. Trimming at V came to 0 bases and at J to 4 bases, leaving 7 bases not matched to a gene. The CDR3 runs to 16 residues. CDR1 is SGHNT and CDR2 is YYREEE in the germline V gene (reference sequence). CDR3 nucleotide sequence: TGTGCCAGCAGCTTGGAGGAGGGGGCCACAGGAAACACCATATATTTT. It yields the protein CASSLEEGATGNTIYF.

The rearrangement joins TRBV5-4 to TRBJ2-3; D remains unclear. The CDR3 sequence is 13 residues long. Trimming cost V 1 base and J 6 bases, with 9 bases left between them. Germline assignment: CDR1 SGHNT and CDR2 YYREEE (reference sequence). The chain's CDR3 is CASSLTLSDTQYF. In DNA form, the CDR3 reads TGTGCCAGCAGCTTGACTCTGAGTGATACGCAGTATTTT.

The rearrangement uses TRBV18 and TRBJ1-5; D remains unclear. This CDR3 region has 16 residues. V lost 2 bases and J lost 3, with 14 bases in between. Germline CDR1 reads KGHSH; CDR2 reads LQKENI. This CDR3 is CASSPNGRGFNQPQHF. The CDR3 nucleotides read TGTGCCAGCTCACCAAATGGGCGGGGATTCAATCAGCCCCAGCATTTT. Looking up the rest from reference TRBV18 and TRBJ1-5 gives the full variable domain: NAGVMQNPRHLVRRRGQEARLRCSPMKGHSHVYWYRQLPEEGLKFMVYLQKENIIDESGMPKERFSAEFPKEGPSILRIQQVVRGDSAAYFCASSPNGRGFNQPQHFGDGTRLSIL.

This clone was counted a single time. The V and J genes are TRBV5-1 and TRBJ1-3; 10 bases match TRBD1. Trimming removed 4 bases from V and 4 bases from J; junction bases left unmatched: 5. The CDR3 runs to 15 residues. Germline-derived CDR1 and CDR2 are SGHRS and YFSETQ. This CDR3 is CASSGGQGKGNTIYF. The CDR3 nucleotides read TGCGCCAGCAGCGGGGGACAGGGGAAAGGAAACACCATATATTTT.

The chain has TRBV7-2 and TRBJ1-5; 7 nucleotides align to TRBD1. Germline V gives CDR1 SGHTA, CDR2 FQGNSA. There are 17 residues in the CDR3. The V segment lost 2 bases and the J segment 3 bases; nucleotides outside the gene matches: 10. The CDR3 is CASSLLKGAPSNQPQHF. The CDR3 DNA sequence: TGTGCCAGCAGCTTACTAAAGGGGGCTCCTTCCAATCAGCCCCAGCATTTT.

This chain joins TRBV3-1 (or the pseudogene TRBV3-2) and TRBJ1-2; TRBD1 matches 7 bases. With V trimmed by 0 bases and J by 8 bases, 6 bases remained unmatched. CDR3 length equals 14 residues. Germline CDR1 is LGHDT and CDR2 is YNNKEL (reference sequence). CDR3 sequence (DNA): TGTGCCAGCAGCCAAGATATGGGGGACAGCGGCTACACCTTC. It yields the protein CASSQDMGDSGYTF.

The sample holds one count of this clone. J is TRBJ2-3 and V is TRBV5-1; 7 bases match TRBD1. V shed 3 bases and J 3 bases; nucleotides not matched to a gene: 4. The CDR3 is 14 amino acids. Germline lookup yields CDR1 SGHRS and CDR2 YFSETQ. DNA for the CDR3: TGCGCCAGCAGCTACGGACAGGTGACAGATACGCAGTATTTT. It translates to CASSYGQVTDTQYF.

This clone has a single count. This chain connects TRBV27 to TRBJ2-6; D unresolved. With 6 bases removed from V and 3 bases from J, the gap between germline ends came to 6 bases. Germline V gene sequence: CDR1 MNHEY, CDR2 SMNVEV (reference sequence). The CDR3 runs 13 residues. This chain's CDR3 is CASRMDGANVLTF. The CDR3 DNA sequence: TGTGCCAGCAGGATGGATGGGGCCAACGTCCTGACTTTC.

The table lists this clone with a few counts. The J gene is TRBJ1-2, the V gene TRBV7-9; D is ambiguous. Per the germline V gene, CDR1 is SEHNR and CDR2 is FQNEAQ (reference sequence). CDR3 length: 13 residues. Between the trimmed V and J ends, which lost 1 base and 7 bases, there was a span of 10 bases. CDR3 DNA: TGTGCCAGCAGCTTAGACCGGGGTCTTGGCTACACCTTC. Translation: CASSLDRGLGYTF.

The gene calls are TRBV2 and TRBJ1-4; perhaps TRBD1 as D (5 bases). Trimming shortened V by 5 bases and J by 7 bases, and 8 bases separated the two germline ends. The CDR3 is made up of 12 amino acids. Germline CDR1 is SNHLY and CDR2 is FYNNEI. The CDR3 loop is CASSSRGEKLFF. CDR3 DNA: TGTGCCAGCAGTTCGAGGGGTGAAAAACTGTTTTTT.

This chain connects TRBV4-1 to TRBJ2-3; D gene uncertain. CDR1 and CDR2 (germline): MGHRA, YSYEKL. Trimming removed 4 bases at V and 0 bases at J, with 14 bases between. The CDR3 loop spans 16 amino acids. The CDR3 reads CASSPYKGPSTDTQYF. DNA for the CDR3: TGCGCCAGCAGCCCTTATAAGGGCCCTAGCACAGATACGCAGTATTTT.

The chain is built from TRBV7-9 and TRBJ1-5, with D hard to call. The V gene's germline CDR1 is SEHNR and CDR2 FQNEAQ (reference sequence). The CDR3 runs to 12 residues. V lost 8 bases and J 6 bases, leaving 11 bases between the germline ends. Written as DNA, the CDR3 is TGTGCCAGCTCTAGTCTTGGTCAGCCCCAGCATTTT. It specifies CASSSLGQPQHF.

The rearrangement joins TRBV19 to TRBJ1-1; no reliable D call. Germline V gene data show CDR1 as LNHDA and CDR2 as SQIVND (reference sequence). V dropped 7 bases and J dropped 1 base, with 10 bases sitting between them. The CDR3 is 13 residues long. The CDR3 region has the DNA TGTGCCAGTAAGGGAGGGTCGAACACTGAAGCTTTCTTT. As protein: CASKGGSNTEAFF.

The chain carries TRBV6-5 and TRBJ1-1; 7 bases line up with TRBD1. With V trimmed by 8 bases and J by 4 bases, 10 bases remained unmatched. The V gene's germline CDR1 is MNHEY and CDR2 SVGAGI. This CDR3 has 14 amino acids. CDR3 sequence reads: CASSESTGRTEAFF. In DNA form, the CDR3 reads TGTGCCAGCTCCGAGTCGACAGGGCGCACTGAAGCTTTCTTT.

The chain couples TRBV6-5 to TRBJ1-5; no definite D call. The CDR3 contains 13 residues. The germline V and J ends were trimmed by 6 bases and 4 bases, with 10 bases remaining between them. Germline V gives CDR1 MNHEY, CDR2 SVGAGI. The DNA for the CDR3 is TGTGCCAGCAGGTCGGGAGGTAATCAGCCCCAGCATTTT. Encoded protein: CASRSGGNQPQHF.

The CDR3 loop is CASSPPGQGLYEQYF. Here the CDR3 DNA reads TGTGCCAGCTCACCACCGGGACAGGGGCTCTACGAGCAGTACTTC. The genes are TRBV18 and TRBJ2-7, with TRBD1 matching 10 bases. V trimming: 0 bases; J trimming: 3 bases; junction bases outside the gene matches: 2. In germline, CDR1 is KGHSH, CDR2 LQKENI. This CDR3 has 15 amino acids.

Here the CDR3 DNA reads TGTGCCAGTAGTATATGGGGGCGGAACACTGAAGCTTTCTTT. It encodes CASSIWGRNTEAFF. The rearrangement uses TRBV19 and TRBJ1-1, with D perhaps TRBD1 (6 bases). This CDR3 comprises 14 residues. Germline V gene sequence: CDR1 LNHDA, CDR2 SQIVND (reference sequence). Between the trimmed V and J ends, which lost 2 bases and 1 base, there was a span of 8 bases. Using reference TRBV19 and TRBJ1-1 for the parts outside the CDR3, the full variable domain is DGGITQSPKYLFRKEGQNVTLSCEQNLNHDAMYWYRQDPGQGLRLIYYSQIVNDFQKGDIAEGYSVSREKKESFPLTVTSAQKNPTAFYLCASSIWGRNTEAFFGQGTRLTVV.

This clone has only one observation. CDR3 bases: TGTGCCAGCAGTTACTCCCGTGCTAGCGGGGGTCACGAGCAGTACTTC. This encodes CASSYSRASGGHEQYF. This chain joins TRBV6-5 and TRBJ2-7; TRBD2 agrees at 10 bases. CDR3 length: 16 amino acids. J was trimmed by 5 bases and V by 0 bases; bases with no gene match: 7. Per the germline V gene, CDR1 is MNHEY and CDR2 is SVGAGI.

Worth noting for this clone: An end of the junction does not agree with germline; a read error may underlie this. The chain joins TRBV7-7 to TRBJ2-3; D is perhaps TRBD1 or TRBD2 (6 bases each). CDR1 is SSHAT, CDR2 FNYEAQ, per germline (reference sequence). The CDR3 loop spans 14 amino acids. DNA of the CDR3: TGTGCTAGCAGCCCCACGGGGGCCTCCTATACGCAGTATTTT. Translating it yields CASSPTGASYTQYF.